This note documents a single TCR beta chain sequence. Its target is unknown. From germline, CDR1 is MGHDK and CDR2 SYGVNS. There are 14 residues in the CDR3. V shed 4 bases and J shed 0 bases, with 9 bases lying between them. This specimen comes from a study of cytomegalovirus exposure and HLA in healthy donors. Study outcomes and limitations: Later on, a genetic analysis was performed. It linked a missense variant in DCLRE1C with V- and J-gene trimming of TCR beta. An analysis was carried out at a later point. It showed that HLA-associated TCR beta chains were more clonally expanded than equally common non-associated chains. A previous analysis found most TCR beta V segments productive roughly 87% or roughly 30% of the time.

At collection, donors were nominally healthy, but unrecorded immune exposures were probable. PCR amplification relied on 60 Vbeta primers (plus 13 Jbeta primers). Clones were sequenced by immunoSEQ multiplex PCR, and TCRdb holds only the in-frame ones, with some missing. The sample contains approximately 200,000 clones, nearly 80% of which appear only once. V gene TRBV25-1 combines with J gene TRBJ1-2; D ambiguous. The source material was PBMCs. This clonotype originated in a young woman in good health and CMV-seropositive. In DNA, the CDR3 is TGTGCCAGCAGTGCCGACGGAGCTAACTATGGCTACACCTTC. Its protein product is CASSADGANYGYTF.